This T cell receptor beta chain is drawn from a study of blood T cell repertoires in COVID-19. Per germline, CDR1 MNHEY and CDR2 SVGAGI. This CDR3 has 15 amino acids. With V trimmed by 0 bases and J by 3 bases, 4 bases remained unmatched. Per the original data handling: Reference gene primer amplification gave nucleated cell count estimates. The table came from immunoSEQ multiplex PCR; TCRdb's copy has only in-frame clones and leaves some out. That table supplies the V and J calls and clone size; D and trimming were determined from the DNA. The sample contains around 370,000 clones, 88% of which appear only once. The study counted Cohort 3 donors as recovered given two negative PCRs, clearance, or symptom resolution.

The source of this sequence is a woman younger than 35 who had recovered from COVID-19. V gene TRBV6-5 combines with J gene TRBJ2-7; 8 bases match TRBD2. The sequenced sample consisted of PBMCs or T cells enriched from blood (not recorded which). CDR3 sequence (DNA): TGTGCCAGCAGTTACTCTTATCTAGCGGGCTACGAGCAGTACTTC. It is translated as CASSYSYLAGYEQYF.